The source of this TCR beta chain is a study of T cell responses to AZD1222 COVID-19 vaccine (dated by TCRdb to the early 2020s). With regard to the full study: A total of under 250 trial participants underwent TCR sequencing, of whom about 210 had received two doses of AZD1222 and approximately 25 had received two doses of the MenACWY control vaccine. Enrollment into the trials was organized by age into subgroups of 18-55, 56-69 and 70-plus years, and those subgroups contained roughly 140, 27 and 60 TCR-sequenced participants, respectively. What the authors observed across the whole study: Participants were mostly white British, with more females than males. The authors suggested clonal diversity may have been underestimated. Because no samples from the day 14 peak response were available, repertoires could be characterized only after the peak T cell response. After two AZD1222 doses, both the breadth and the depth of spike-specific TCRs were significantly higher than at day 0 and than in MenACWY recipients. Conclusions about previously exposed vaccinees were limited because only 5 or 6 AZD1222 recipients were SARS-CoV-2 seropositive at baseline. Vaccine-associated CD4 TCRs spanned the whole spike protein, with dominant responses in regions 160-218 and 743-854. Epitopes outside the regions mutated in the B.1.351 and B.1.1.7 variants were reportedly recognized by nearly half of the unique spike-specific TCRs. The 56-69-year group was small, and its depth increase did not reach significance, likely because of low power.

The CDR3 regions of human TCRbeta chains were subjected to immunosequencing. As for the authors' bioinformatics: TCRs in the repertoires were compared against a reference library of SARS-CoV-2-specific TCRs that had been generated with the MIRA antigen-specificity platform. Breadth meant the fraction of unique TCRs that were SARS-CoV-2-associated, whereas depth meant the fraction of total T cells that were SARS-CoV-2-associated. Each spike-specific TCR was assigned to its reactive spike region and to a CD4 or CD8 class using the MIRA data. Log10-transformed breadth and depth values were compared by one-way ANOVA with Sidak's multiple comparisons tests. Drawn from immuneACCESS, this table holds only the in-frame rearrangements with V and J called that TCRdb kept. Clones are partly lost; checked studies trace under half to an unresolved V gene and leave the rest unexplained. V and J calls plus clone size are reproduced from that table; the DNA served to infer D and trimming. The sample profile shows tens of thousands of clones; 86% of them were found once. Together, the top ten hold 6.9% of the sample.

To note about this clone: No cognate antigen has been identified for it. Base qualities were left out, and no much larger clone turns up one base away.

V gives up 3 bases and J gives up 0 bases, and the segment between their germline ends measures 6 bases. Taken from the germline V gene (reference sequence), the CDR1 and CDR2 loops are SGHNT and YYREEE. Reading from cysteine to phenylalanine, the CDR3 counts 13 amino acids. Only CDR3 DNA remains: 39 bases, in frame from the first base. Explained via the paper, the time point label denotes: about 28 days (+/-7) after the second vaccine dose. Because spike-specific TCR depth and breadth did not differ between the two schedules, AZD1222 recipients who got a second dose at roughly 4 weeks were pooled with those who got a second dose at roughly 12 weeks. The vaccinee samples were drawn from two UK trials, COV001 and COV002, one of which was a single-blind randomized controlled phase 2/3 trial testing AZD1222 (ChAdOx1 nCoV-19) in healthy adults. For TCRbeta chain sequencing, PBMC samples were collected from trial participants at day 0 and at day 28 after the second dose.

The V and J segments used are TRBV5-4 and TRBJ1-1, with the D gene not confidently named. The sample consisted of peripheral blood, taken 28 days after the second AZD1222 dose. The receptor comes from an adult who received the AZD1222 COVID-19 vaccine. The CDR3 has the sequence CASSSVLNTEAFF. Read as DNA, the sequence is TGTGCCAGCAGCTCCGTCCTGAACACTGAAGCTTTCTTT.